This T cell receptor beta chain is from a study of regulatory T cells in long-lasting Graves disease. There are many counts of this clonotype. Its matching antigen is unknown. Libraries of TCR beta came from iRepertoire HTBI primers plus Arm-PCR of CDR3 regions. Original handling: Identified across the samples were around 62 TRBV segments and approximately 14 TRBJ segments. TCRdb reprocessed the multiplex PCR reads with MiXCR, giving one entry per CDR3 protein. TCRdb, not the authors, supplied the V and J calls. The sample lists approximately 290,000 distinct CDR3 sequences; around 20% were seen once. Findings of the study overall: Persistent Graves' patients had lower TCR diversity than newly diagnosed ones.

Germline V gives CDR1 DFQATT, CDR2 SNEGSKA (reference sequence). The V end lost 0 bases, the J end lost 3 bases, and 9 bases lay between the germline ends. This CDR3 has 14 amino acids. As to time point: persistent/refractory GD, antithyroid drugs over 5 years with positive TRAb. The TCR library was prepared using RNA isolated from PBMCs. Diagnoses of Graves' disease were made by American Thyroid Association guidelines. The chain carries TRBV20-1 and TRBJ2-1; D call uncertain. This TCR derives from a female donor with Graves disease. Sequencing was performed on peripheral blood mononuclear cells (PBMCs), taken when the disease was refractory, from a patient treated with antithyroid drugs. The CDR3 DNA is TGCAGTGCTAGAGATCATTCTGACTACAATGAGCAGTTCTTC. This gives the protein CSARDHSDYNEQFF.